Shown below are 2 T cell receptor beta chains from a single sample sequenced in a study of blood T cells in healthy people across ages. Next came a second PCR, run for about 7 to 11 cycles, which used a sample-barcoded 5' primer along with a J-beta primer mix. Each CDR3 protein is one row after TCRdb ran MiXCR on the 5' RACE reads. The table lists 650,000 to 800,000 distinct CDR3 sequences, 40% to 50% of them singletons. Sequenced material: blood. The receptors were sampled from a man aged 60 to 75 in good health.

This sequence joins TRBV14 and TRBJ1-1; D unclear. CDR3 length: 13 amino acids. Germline assignment: CDR1 SGHDN and CDR2 FVKESK. V lost 2 bases, J lost 4 bases, and 8 bases lay in between. CDR3 loop: CASSQFKCTEAFF. CDR3 coding DNA: TGTGCCAGCAGCCAATTTAAGTGCACTGAAGCTTTCTTT.

This clonotype was seen only once. The chain combines TRBV5-1 with TRBJ2-1; no reliable D call. The CDR3 is 16 amino acids. Germline V gives CDR1 SGHRS, CDR2 YFSETQ. Trimming took 0 bases from V and 5 from J, leaving 15 bases between them. The CDR3 protein is CASSLAVKSGHNEQFF. The CDR3 DNA reads as TGCGCCAGCAGCTTGGCCGTTAAATCGGGCCACAATGAGCAGTTCTTC.